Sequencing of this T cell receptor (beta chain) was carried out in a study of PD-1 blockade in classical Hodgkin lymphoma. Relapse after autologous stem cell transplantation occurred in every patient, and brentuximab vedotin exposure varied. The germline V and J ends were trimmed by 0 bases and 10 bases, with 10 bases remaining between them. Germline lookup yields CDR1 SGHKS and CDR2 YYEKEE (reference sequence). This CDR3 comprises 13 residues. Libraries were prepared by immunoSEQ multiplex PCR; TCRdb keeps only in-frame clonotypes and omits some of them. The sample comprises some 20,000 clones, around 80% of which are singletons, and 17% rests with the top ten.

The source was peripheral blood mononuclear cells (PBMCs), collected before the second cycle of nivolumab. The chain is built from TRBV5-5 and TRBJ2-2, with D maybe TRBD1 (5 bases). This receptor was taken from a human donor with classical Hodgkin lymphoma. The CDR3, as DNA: TGTGCCAGCAGCTTGGGACAGTTGGAGGAGCTGTTTTTT. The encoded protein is CASSLGQLEELFF.